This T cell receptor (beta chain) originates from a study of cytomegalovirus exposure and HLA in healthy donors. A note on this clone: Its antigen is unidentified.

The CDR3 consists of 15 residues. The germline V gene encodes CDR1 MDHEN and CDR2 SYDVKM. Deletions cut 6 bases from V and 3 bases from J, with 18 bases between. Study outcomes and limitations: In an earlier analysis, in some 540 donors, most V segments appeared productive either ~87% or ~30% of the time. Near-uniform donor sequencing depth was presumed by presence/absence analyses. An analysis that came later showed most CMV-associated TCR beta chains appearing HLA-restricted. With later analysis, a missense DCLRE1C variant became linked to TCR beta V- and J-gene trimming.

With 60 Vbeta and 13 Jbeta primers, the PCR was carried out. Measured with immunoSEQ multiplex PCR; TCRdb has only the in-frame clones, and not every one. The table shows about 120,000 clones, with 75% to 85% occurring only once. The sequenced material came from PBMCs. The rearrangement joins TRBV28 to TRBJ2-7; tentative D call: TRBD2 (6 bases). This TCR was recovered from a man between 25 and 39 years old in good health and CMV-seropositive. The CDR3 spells CASRGPGLALYEQYF. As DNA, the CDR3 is TGTGCCAGCAGAGGACCGGGACTGGCCCTCTACGAGCAGTACTTC. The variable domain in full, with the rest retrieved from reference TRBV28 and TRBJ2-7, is DVKVTQSSRYLVKRTGEKVFLECVQDMDHENMFWYRQDPGLGLRLIYFSYDVKMKEKGDIPEGYSVSREKKERFSLILESASTNQTSMYLCASRGPGLALYEQYFGPGTRLTVT.